A selection of T cell receptor beta chains follows, all from one sample in a study of cytomegalovirus exposure and HLA in healthy donors. Clones were sequenced by immunoSEQ multiplex PCR, and TCRdb holds only the in-frame ones, with some missing. The sample yields about 120,000 clones, roughly 80% seen once. Sequencing was performed on PBMCs. These receptors were obtained from a man aged 55 to 69 in good health and CMV-seropositive. Each CDR3 is given with its conserved first and last residue. Fields, in order: J gene, clone size, V gene, D gene, CDR3 protein, CDR3 DNA. The D gene is left open where the match is weak. Not all rows give a size; the values are once, few, many and, for expanded clones, a class.

>TRBJ2-7|.|TRBV11-2|TRBD2
CASSRGLAGAGEQYF
TGTGCCAGCAGCCGAGGACTAGCGGGAGCTGGCGAGCAGTACTTC
>TRBJ1-1|.|TRBV18|.
CASSLNILQGNTETFF
TGTGCCAGCTCATTAAACATTTTACAGGGTAACACTGAAACTTTCTTT
>TRBJ2-1|.|TRBV2|.
CASSGDLGNEQFF
TGTGCCAGCAGTGGGGACTTAGGAAATGAGCAGTTCTTC
>TRBJ1-4|few|TRBV5-1|.
CASSLERGKELFF
TGCGCCAGCAGCTTGGAACGGGGGAAGGAACTGTTTTTT
>TRBJ1-4|.|TRBV5-6|.
CASSFAAGGATNEKLFF
TGTGCCAGCAGCTTTGCGGCCGGAGGAGCAACTAATGAAAAACTGTTTTTT
>TRBJ1-2|.|TRBV5-3|.
CARSLVPGLVGYTF
TGTGCCAGAAGCTTGGTTCCAGGACTGGTTGGCTACACCTTC
>TRBJ1-4|once|TRBV6-1|.
CASSQNEKLFF
TGTGCCAGCAGTCAGAATGAAAAACTGTTTTTT
>TRBJ2-7|.|TRBV27|TRBD1
CASSPSGTGYYEQYF
TGTGCCAGCAGCCCCTCGGGGACAGGATACTACGAGCAGTACTTC
>TRBJ2-2|.|TRBV5-6|.
CASSWRDSFNTGELFF
TGTGCCAGCAGCTGGAGGGACAGTTTTAACACCGGGGAGCTGTTTTTT
>TRBJ2-7|.|TRBV28|.
CASSLTRGASGQGGGQYF
TGTGCCAGCAGTTTAACGAGGGGGGCTAGCGGACAAGGGGGTGGGCAGTACTTC
>TRBJ2-3|.|TRBV6-1|.
CASSVDRKADTQYF
TGTGCCAGCAGTGTTGACAGAAAAGCAGATACGCAGTATTTT
>TRBJ2-2|.|TRBV19|.
CATDRSYTGELFF
TGTGCCACCGACAGGAGTTACACCGGGGAGCTGTTTTTT
>TRBJ2-5|once|TRBV5-8|.
CASSSQGTQYF
TGTGCCAGCAGCTCACAGGGGACCCAGTACTTC
>TRBJ2-2|few|TRBV5-4|TRBD1
CASSLAQGAGTGELFF
TGTGCCAGCAGCTTGGCGCAGGGGGCAGGCACCGGGGAGCTGTTTTTT
>TRBJ2-1|.|TRBV2|.
CASSVPGSSYNEQFF
TGTGCCAGCAGTGTTCCCGGGAGCTCCTACAATGAGCAGTTCTTC
>TRBJ2-1|.|TRBV7-6|.
CASSSLDVINNEQFF
TGTGCCAGCAGCTCTCTAGATGTCATAAACAATGAGCAGTTCTTC
>TRBJ1-6|.|TRBV4-2|.
CASRGGAGYSPLHF
TGTGCCAGCAGGGGGGGGGCGGGGTATTCACCCCTCCACTTT
>TRBJ1-1|few|TRBV5-1|.
CASSPYTGTEAFF
TGCGCCAGCAGCCCGTACACAGGCACTGAAGCTTTCTTT
>TRBJ1-2|.|TRBV5-1|TRBD1
CASSFGQGVFSDGYTF
TGCGCCAGCAGCTTCGGACAGGGGGTCTTTAGTGATGGCTACACCTTC
>TRBJ2-7|.|TRBV7-2|.
CASSPLQQYF
TGTGCCAGCAGCCCCCTACAGCAGTACTTC
>TRBJ2-7|.|TRBV7-2|TRBD2
CASSLRTSGAVVEQYF
TGTGCCAGCAGCTTAAGGACTAGCGGGGCAGTGGTCGAGCAGTACTTC
>TRBJ2-7|.|TRBV28|TRBD2
CASSPIGLAGVEHEQYF
TGTGCCAGCAGTCCGATAGGGCTAGCGGGAGTTGAACACGAGCAGTACTTC
>TRBJ2-5|.|TRBV9|TRBD1
CASSSLGTVETQYF
TGTGCCAGCAGCTCCCTCGGGACAGTCGAGACCCAGTACTTC
>TRBJ2-3|once|TRBV11-2|.
CASSTGFPDTQYF
TGTGCCAGCAGCACGGGGTTCCCAGATACGCAGTATTTT
>TRBJ1-3|.|TRBV6-6|TRBD1
CASRKRDSRNTIYF
TGTGCCAGCAGAAAAAGGGACAGCCGAAACACCATATATTTT
>TRBJ1-1|.|TRBV14|.
CASSQDTREAFF
TGTGCCAGCAGCCAAGATACGCGTGAAGCTTTCTTT
>TRBJ1-2|.|TRBV6-1|.
CASSRTFYGYTF
TGTGCCAGCAGTCGGACATTCTATGGCTACACCTTC
>TRBJ1-3|.|TRBV30|TRBD1
CASYITTGQGIGNTIYF
TGTGCCAGCTACATTACCACGGGACAGGGAATTGGAAACACCATATATTTT
>TRBJ2-7|.|TRBV7-9|TRBD2
CASSRGVGSEQYF
TGTGCCAGCAGCCGGGGGGTAGGGAGCGAGCAGTACTTC
>TRBJ2-4|once|TRBV5-4|TRBD2
CASSPRSGGSKNIQYF
TGTGCCAGCAGCCCCCGGAGCGGGGGAAGCAAAAACATTCAGTACTTC
>TRBJ2-7|.|TRBV10-3|.
CAISDNSYPYEQYF
TGTGCCATCAGTGACAACAGTTATCCCTACGAGCAGTACTTC
>TRBJ2-3|few|TRBV10-1|.
CASSDRAGQSTDTQYF
TGCGCCAGCAGTGATCGAGCGGGACAAAGCACAGATACGCAGTATTTT
>TRBJ2-5|.|TRBV5-1|.
CASSLTGQGGGETQYF
TGCGCCAGCAGCCTGACCGGACAGGGAGGGGGAGAGACCCAGTACTTC
>TRBJ2-1|.|TRBV5-1|TRBD2
CASSLASGRGNEQFF
TGCGCCAGCAGCTTGGCAAGCGGGAGAGGGAATGAGCAGTTCTTC
>TRBJ1-1|.|TRBV5-1|TRBD1
CASRQGDRGLNTEAFF
TGCGCCAGCAGACAAGGGGACAGGGGATTGAACACTGAAGCTTTCTTT
>TRBJ1-1|.|TRBV28|.
CASSFHRPNTEAFF
TGTGCCAGCAGTTTTCACAGGCCGAACACTGAAGCTTTCTTT
>TRBJ1-4|.|TRBV6-5|.
CASSPFLRGREKLFF
TGTGCCAGCAGTCCCTTCCTCCGAGGAAGGGAAAAACTGTTTTTT
>TRBJ1-1|.|TRBV12-5|.
CASGILAAGRIWSTEAFF
TGTGCTAGTGGTATACTTGCGGCAGGGAGGATTTGGAGCACTGAAGCTTTCTTT
>TRBJ2-5|.|TRBV2|TRBD1
CASDRGRETQYF
TGTGCCAGCGACAGGGGGCGTGAGACCCAGTACTTC
>TRBJ2-3|.|TRBV7-9|TRBD1
CASSLGDRVTTDTQYF
TGTGCCAGCAGCTTAGGGGACAGGGTGACGACAGATACGCAGTATTTT
>TRBJ1-2|.|TRBV28|TRBD1
CASTINGPGGQYGYTF
TGTGCCAGCACCATTAATGGACCAGGGGGTCAATATGGCTACACCTTC
>TRBJ2-1|once|TRBV19|.
CASIKGTGPYNEQFF
TGTGCCAGTATCAAGGGCACAGGGCCCTACAATGAGCAGTTCTTC
>TRBJ1-1|.|TRBV18|.
CASSPPGGSGVTEAFF
TGTGCCAGCTCACCACCGGGAGGGAGTGGGGTCACTGAAGCTTTCTTT
>TRBJ2-1|.|TRBV10-3|TRBD1
CAISESGQSSDEQFF
TGTGCCATCAGTGAGTCGGGACAGAGCTCCGATGAGCAGTTCTTC
>TRBJ2-1|.|TRBV4-2|TRBD2
CASSQQRLAGGHNEQFF
TGTGCCAGCAGCCAACAGCGACTAGCGGGGGGCCACAATGAGCAGTTCTTC
>TRBJ1-2|.|TRBV5-1|TRBD1
CASSLSGTAIYGYTF
TGCGCCAGCAGCTTGTCCGGGACAGCCATCTATGGCTACACCTTC
>TRBJ1-4|.|TRBV19|.
CASSITTYEKLFF
TGTGCCAGTAGTATTACCACATATGAAAAACTGTTTTTT
>TRBJ1-5|.|TRBV6-1|.
CASSDRADQPQHF
TGTGCCAGCAGTGACAGGGCTGATCAGCCCCAGCATTTT
>TRBJ1-2|.|TRBV9|.
CASSADRLLLYGYTF
TGTGCCAGCAGCGCTGACAGACTTTTACTCTATGGCTACACCTTC
>TRBJ1-6|.|TRBV9|.
CASSVGVDSSPPLHF
TGTGCCAGCAGCGTCGGGGTGGACTCCTCGCCCCCCCTCCACTTT
>TRBJ1-6|.|TRBV28|.
CASSHRISPLHF
TGTGCCAGCAGCCACAGGATTTCACCCCTCCACTTT
>TRBJ2-6|.|TRBV5-1|.
CASRSSGANGLTF
TGCGCCAGCAGATCCTCTGGGGCCAACGGCCTGACTTTC
>TRBJ1-2|.|TRBV7-9|TRBD1
CASSRDSYGYTF
TGTGCCAGCAGCCGGGACAGCTATGGCTACACCTTC
>TRBJ2-7|.|TRBV5-6|TRBD2
CASARDYKAGEQYF
TGTGCCAGCGCCCGGGACTACAAAGCGGGCGAGCAGTACTTC
>TRBJ2-7|few|TRBV16|.
CASSQSRFSYEQYF
TGTGCCAGCAGCCAATCCCGTTTCTCCTACGAGCAGTACTTC